This T cell receptor (beta chain) emerged from a study of graft-versus-host responses after intestinal transplantation. Study at large: The recipients all started with anti-thymocyte globulin induction and then took tacrolimus and steroids for around three years. The study, taken as a whole, reports: Early after transplant, HvG clones declined as circulating GvH clones peaked. Those patients showing graft-donor T cell macrochimerism displayed high graft-versus-host to host-versus-graft clonal ratios in allografts. Detected in recipient marrow were GvH clones, some of which were first observed in ileum or blood.

Germline lookup yields CDR1 MGHRA and CDR2 YSYEKL. This CDR3 region has 13 residues. V lost 1 base and J 4 bases, leaving 8 bases between the germline ends. About this clone itself: Its antigen is currently unknown.

Produced via immunoSEQ multiplex PCR; TCRdb's table is partial and in-frame only. The table shows some 25,000 clones, with just under 95% occurring only once. This specimen consisted of PBMCs, obtained nearly 31 days after intestinal transplant. The clonotype originates from a human patient who received an intestinal transplant, so some T cells may come from the graft donor. The chain has TRBV4-1 and TRBJ2-7, with a weak D call TRBD2 (6 bases). CDR3 in DNA: TGCGCCAGCAGCCAAGGCGGGACGTACGAGCAGTACTTC. As protein: CASSQGGTYEQYF.